A selection of T cell receptor beta chains follows, all from one sample in a study of T cells after yellow fever vaccination. One entry per CDR3 protein, called by TCRdb with MiXCR from the 5' RACE reads. This table holds 140,000 to 150,000 distinct CDR3 sequences, 5% to 7.5% found once. Sequencing was performed on CD4+ T cells sorted from PBMCs, taken 10 days after the yellow fever booster vaccination. The receptors shown here come from a man between 25 and 39 years old who received the YFV17D yellow fever vaccine. Both conserved end residues are part of each CDR3. Fields, in order: J gene, clone size, D gene, V gene, CDR3 DNA, CDR3 protein. D genes are given only for firm matches. The size field reads once, few, many or a size class.

>TRBJ2-1|many|.|TRBV7-2
TGTGCCAGCAGCTTGGGGGCGGCCTACAATGAGCAGTTCTTC
CASSLGAAYNEQFF
>TRBJ1-5|many|.|TRBV2
TGTGCCAGCAGCAGACGATTCAGTCGGGGCAATCAGCCCCAGCATTTT
CASSRRFSRGNQPQHF
>TRBJ2-7|many|.|TRBV7-6
TGTGCCAGCAGCTCACGTGTGGGGAACGAGCAGTACTTC
CASSSRVGNEQYF
>TRBJ2-3|few|TRBD2|TRBV20-1
TGCAGTGCTAGAACCCCCCAAGCGGGAGCAGGGGATACGCAGTATTTT
CSARTPQAGAGDTQYF
>TRBJ1-2|few|TRBD1|TRBV4-1
TGCGCCAGCAGCCAAGATCTTGGGACAGGGATTAGCTACACCTTC
CASSQDLGTGISYTF
>TRBJ2-6|few|.|TRBV24-1
TGTGCCACCAGTGATTTGGGGGCCGGGGCCAACGTCCTGACTTTC
CATSDLGAGANVLTF
>TRBJ2-7|many|.|TRBV5-1
TGCGCCAGCAGCTTGGCGCTCAGTCCCTACGAGCAGTACTTC
CASSLALSPYEQYF
>TRBJ1-5|many|.|TRBV20-1
TGCAGTGCAGGAGGGCAGTATAGCAATCAGCCCCAGCATTTT
CSAGGQYSNQPQHF
>TRBJ2-7|many|.|TRBV4-3
TGCGCCAGCAGCCAAGCTCATAGCGTCGCCTACGAGCAGTACTTC
CASSQAHSVAYEQYF
>TRBJ2-5|many|.|TRBV7-2
TGTGCCAGCAGCCAGGGGCCAGGGACGGAGACCCAGTACTTC
CASSQGPGTETQYF
>TRBJ1-5|few|.|TRBV9
TGTGCCAGCAGCGTAGCGGGCAATCAGCCCCAGCATTTT
CASSVAGNQPQHF
>TRBJ2-5|few|.|TRBV11-2
TGTGCCAGCAGCTTAGAAGTCGCCAGCACCCAGTACTTC
CASSLEVASTQYF
>TRBJ2-5|many|TRBD2|TRBV5-4
TGTGCCAGCAGCTTGGTGGCGGGAGCGGCCCAGTACTTC
CASSLVAGAAQYF
>TRBJ2-2|many|.|TRBV12-3/TRBV12-4
TGTGCCAGCAGTTTAAGTCAGGGAGCCGGGGAGCTGTTTTTT
CASSLSQGAGELFF
>TRBJ2-6|few|.|TRBV18
TGTGCCAGCTCACCGACCGGACTTGACGTCCTGACTTTC
CASSPTGLDVLTF
>TRBJ2-1|many|TRBD1|TRBV5-6
TGTGCCAGCAGCCCCACTTTATGGGACAGGGGGAACTACAATGAGCAGTTCTTC
CASSPTLWDRGNYNEQFF